One sample yielded the 8 T cell receptor beta chains listed below, sequenced in a study of post-analysis software for immune sequencing data. Study results and caveats: TRBV5-6, TRBV5-1 and TRBV20-1 were among five TRBV segments more frequent in patients than controls.

No antigens are known for them. Included in the TCR beta cDNA libraries were unique molecular identifiers. TCRdb reprocessed the PCR reads with MiXCR, giving one entry per CDR3 protein. The sample records about half a million distinct CDR3 sequences, around a third being singletons. Sequenced sample: blood. The receptors come from a girl under 18 with multiple sclerosis.

V gene TRBV7-2 combines with J gene TRBJ1-2; no reliable D call. The V end was cut by 3 bases, the J end by 5 bases, with 16 bases between. CDR1 is SGHTA and CDR2 is FQGNSA in the germline V gene. The CDR3 runs 15 residues. The CDR3 spells CASSLRTTVAYGYTF. CDR3 DNA: TGTGCCAGCAGCTTGAGGACCACAGTCGCTTATGGCTACACCTTC.

This clonotype has a handful of counts. The chain employs TRBV11-3 and TRBJ2-5, with TRBD1 matching over 8 bases. CDR1 is SGHNT, CDR2 YENEEA, per germline. With 5 bases clipped from V and 1 base from J, the junction kept 6 bases outside the gene matches. The CDR3 runs to 15 residues. The CDR3 here is CASSKTGTGQETQYF. CDR3 nucleotide sequence: TGTGCCAGCAGCAAAACCGGGACAGGCCAAGAGACCCAGTACTTC.

The chain carries TRBV5-6 and TRBJ1-2; no firm D call. The germline V gene encodes CDR1 SGHDT and CDR2 YYEEEE. This CDR3 is 15 amino acids long. Trimming removed 0 bases from V and 0 bases from J, with 9 bases in between. CDR3 region: CASSLGTASNYGYTF. The CDR3 DNA follows: TGTGCCAGCAGCTTGGGGACGGCTTCTAACTATGGCTACACCTTC.

A few counts support this clonotype. The CDR3 DNA sequence: TGTGCCACCAGCAGGGGCGGGGGGGACACTGAAGCTTTCTTT. The encoded protein is CATSRGGGDTEAFF. This chain joins TRBV15 and TRBJ1-1; D may be TRBD1 (5 bases). CDR1 and CDR2 from the germline V gene are LNHNV and YYDKDF (reference sequence). The CDR3 is made up of 14 amino acids. V was clipped by 3 bases and J by 3 bases, with 11 bases between them. Full variable domain (missing parts from reference TRBV15 and TRBJ1-1): DAMVIQNPRYQVTQFGKPVTLSCSQTLNHNVMYWYQQKSSQAPKLLFHYYDKDFNNEADTPDNFQSRRPNTSFCFLDIRSPGLGDTAMYLCATSRGGGDTEAFFGQGTRLTVV.

This clonotype was found many times. The chain links TRBV29-1 to TRBJ2-5, with 9 bases that match TRBD1. J lost 1 base, V lost 4 bases, and 4 bases had no gene match. CDR3 length: 14 amino acids. CDR1 is SQVTM and CDR2 is ANQGSEA in the germline V gene. The CDR3 reads CSVVAQGAQETQYF. The CDR3 DNA follows: TGCAGCGTTGTAGCACAGGGGGCCCAAGAGACCCAGTACTTC. Together with reference TRBV29-1 and TRBJ2-5, the CDR3 gives the full variable domain: SAVISQKPSRDICQRGTSLTIQCQVDSQVTMMFWYRQQPGQSLTLIATANQGSEATYESGFVIDKFPISRPNLTFSTLTVSNMSPEDSSIYLCSVVAQGAQETQYFGPGTRLLVL.

Notes on this clonotype: An end of the junction differs from the germline gene, which may be a read error. The CDR3 is CSVVMGLLTGPISYEQDF. The CDR3 DNA is TGCAGCGTTGTAATGGGACTTCTTACAGGGCCAATCTCCTACGAGCAGGACTTC. This sequence joins TRBV29-1 and TRBJ2-7, with D perhaps assigned TRBD1 or TRBD2 (6 bases each). CDR3 size: 18 residues. The V gene's germline CDR1 is SQVTM and CDR2 ANQGSEA.

The V and J genes are TRBV9 and TRBJ1-1, with D uncertain. The ends were cut back, 0 bases at V and 1 base at J, with 7 bases in the middle. CDR1 SGDLS and CDR2 YYNGEE come from the germline V gene. This CDR3 spans 14 amino acids. CDR3 nucleotides: TGTGCCAGCAGCGTAGTTGACGAGAACACTGAAGCTTTCTTT. This codes for CASSVVDENTEAFF.

This clonotype occurred a few times. V usage is TRBV3-1 and J usage is TRBJ1-5; no firm D call. CDR1 is LGHDT and CDR2 is YNNKEL in the germline V gene (reference sequence). CDR3 size: 15 residues. Trimming took 0 bases from V and 0 from J, leaving 6 bases between them. CDR3 loop: CASSQDLLSNQPQHF. As DNA, the CDR3 is TGTGCCAGCAGCCAAGATTTACTTAGCAATCAGCCCCAGCATTTT. Full variable domain (remainder filled in from reference TRBV3-1 and TRBJ1-5): DTAVSQTPKYLVTQMGNDKSIKCEQNLGHDTMYWYKQDSKKFLKIMFSYNNKELIINETVPNRFSPKSPDKAHLNLHINSLELGDSAVYFCASSQDLLSNQPQHFGDGTRLSIL.